The sequence of this T cell receptor (beta chain) was determined in a study of T cell repertoires in cytomegalovirus infection. This clonotype was detected only a few times. The antigen is not known. V shed 6 bases, J shed 2 bases, and the junction held 9 bases outside the gene matches. There are 15 residues in the CDR3. CDR1 DFQATT and CDR2 SNEGSKA come from the germline V gene (reference sequence). TCRdb re-called the reads with MiXCR, one entry per CDR3 protein. The table shows over 100,000 distinct CDR3 sequences, with over 9.5% occurring only once. The chain employs TRBV20-1 and TRBJ2-3; 9 bases line up with TRBD1. The sample taken for sequencing was PBMCs, sequenced either directly or after in vitro stimulation (not recorded which). This clonotype was obtained from a human donor in good health (CMV status not recorded). Some clones in this sample may be carry-over from other donors' samples. CDR3: CSAEGQGLSTDTQYF. Here the CDR3 DNA reads TGCAGTGCCGAAGGACAGGGGCTTTCCACAGATACGCAGTATTTT.